The 2 T cell receptor beta chains below come from one sample, sequenced in a study of early T cells in non-severe SARS-CoV-2 infection (dated by TCRdb to about 2021). The library was built by means of 5' RACE. Instrument used: NextSeq 500. TCRdb ran its own pipeline on the public reads, namely fastp trimming at Q25 and MiXCR clone calling, and kept in-frame beta chains. CDR3 protein sequences are deduplicated, and each keeps its most common genes and DNA. The sample yields fewer than 85,000 distinct CDR3 sequences; about 13% were counted once. The top ten constitute roughly 5.5% of the sample. Material for sequencing was whole blood. The receptors stem from an adult who was a healthcare worker with PCR-confirmed SARS-CoV-2 infection or an uninfected control (not recorded which).

This clonotype appeared once. The chain combines TRBV15 with TRBJ1-3; the D is unclear. The CDR3 loop spans 16 amino acids. Trimming left V 0 bases short and J 2 bases short, with 11 bases between. Germline-derived CDR1 and CDR2 are LNHNV and YYDKDF (reference sequence). This CDR3 is CATSRDYSDTGNTIYF. CDR3 bases: TGTGCCACCAGCAGAGATTATTCAGACACTGGAAACACCATATATTTT.

This clonotype turned up a few times. The CDR3 DNA reads TGCGCCAGCAGACTGGGGCAGGAGAACACTGAAGCTTTCTTT. Its translation is CASRLGQENTEAFF. The rearrangement joins TRBV4-1 to TRBJ1-1; D perhaps matches TRBD1 (5 bases). The V and J ends lost 6 bases and 1 base respectively, with 12 bases between them. The CDR3 has 14 residues. The V gene's germline CDR1 is MGHRA and CDR2 YSYEKL.